The 2 T cell receptor beta chains given below trace back to one sample, sequenced in a study of control samples from healthy donors and cancer patients. TCRdb keeps only in-frame clones here, not all; method: immunoSEQ multiplex PCR. Of 150,000 to 200,000 clones listed, 80% to 95% are singletons. Sequenced material: blood. Source of these receptors: a woman in her 30s in good health.

The chain joins TRBV9 to TRBJ2-7; maybe TRBD1 (6 bases). CDR1 is SGDLS, CDR2 YYNGEE, per germline. The CDR3 runs to 15 residues. The V gene lost 4 bases and the J gene lost 3 bases, with 17 bases spanning the gap. The CDR3 region has the DNA TGTGCCAGCAGCCCAGGGGCAGATTCCTTCTACGAGCAGTACTTC. Protein product: CASSPGADSFYEQYF.

This clone appeared a few times. CDR3 bases: TGTGCCAGCAGCTTACCACGGGGAGCTAATGAAAAACTGTTTTTT. Protein sequence: CASSLPRGANEKLFF. The chain couples TRBV7-9 to TRBJ1-4; D gene uncertain. Trimming removed 2 bases from V and 3 bases from J, with 10 bases in between. Germline V gene sequence: CDR1 SEHNR, CDR2 FQNEAQ (reference sequence). This CDR3 region has 15 residues. Variable domain in full (rest from reference TRBV7-9 and TRBJ1-4): DTGVSQNPRHKITKRGQNVTFRCDPISEHNRLYWYRQTLGQGPEFLTYFQNEAQLEKSRLLSDRFSAERPKGSFSTLEIQRTEQGDSAMYLCASSLPRGANEKLFFGSGTQLSVL.